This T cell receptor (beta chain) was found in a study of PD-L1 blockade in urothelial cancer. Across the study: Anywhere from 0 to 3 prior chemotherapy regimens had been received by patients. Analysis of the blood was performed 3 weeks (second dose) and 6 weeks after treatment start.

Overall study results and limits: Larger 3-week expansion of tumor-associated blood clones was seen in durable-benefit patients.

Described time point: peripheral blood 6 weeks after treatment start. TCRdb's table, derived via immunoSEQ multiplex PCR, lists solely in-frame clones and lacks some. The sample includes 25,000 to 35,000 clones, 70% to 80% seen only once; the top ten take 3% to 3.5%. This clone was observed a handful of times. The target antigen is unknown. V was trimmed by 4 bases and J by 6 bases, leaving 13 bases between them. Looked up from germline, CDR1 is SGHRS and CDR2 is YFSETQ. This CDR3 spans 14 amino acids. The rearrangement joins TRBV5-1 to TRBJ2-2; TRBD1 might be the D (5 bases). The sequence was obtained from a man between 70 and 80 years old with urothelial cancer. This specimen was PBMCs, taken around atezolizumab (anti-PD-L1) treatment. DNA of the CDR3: TGCGCCAGCAGCCTAGAGATGGGGCCCGGGGAGCTGTTTTTT. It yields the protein CASSLEMGPGELFF.